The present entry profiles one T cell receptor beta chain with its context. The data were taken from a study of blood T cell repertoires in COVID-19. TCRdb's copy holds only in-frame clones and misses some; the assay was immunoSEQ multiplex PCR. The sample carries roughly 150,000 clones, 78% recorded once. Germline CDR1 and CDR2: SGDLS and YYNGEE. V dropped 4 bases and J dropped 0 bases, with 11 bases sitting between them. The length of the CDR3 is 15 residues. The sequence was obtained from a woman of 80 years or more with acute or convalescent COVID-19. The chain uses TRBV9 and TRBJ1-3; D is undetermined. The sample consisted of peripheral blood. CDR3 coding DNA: TGTGCCAGCAGCCCTCAACATCTCTCTGGAAACACCATATATTTT. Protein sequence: CASSPQHLSGNTIYF.